A single sample is the source of the 23 T cell receptor beta chains below, sequenced in a study of T cell repertoires in cytomegalovirus infection. TCRdb reanalysed the reads using MiXCR and keeps one entry per CDR3 protein. This sample has under 200,000 distinct CDR3 sequences; 15% to 20% occur once, and the top ten carry around 20%. The sample was CD8+ T cells from PBMCs. All receptors derive from a human donor in good health (CMV status not recorded). Some clones in this sample may be carry-over from other donors' samples.

This clonotype has only a few counts. The gene calls are TRBV7-9 and TRBJ2-2, with 8 bases lining up with TRBD2. Germline V gives CDR1 SEHNR, CDR2 FQNEAQ (reference sequence). V dropped 6 bases and J dropped 1; count of bases not matched to a gene: 4. This CDR3 is 15 amino acids long. CDR3 residues: CASRPAGENTGELFF. As DNA, the CDR3 is TGTGCCAGCAGACCAGCGGGGGAGAACACCGGGGAGCTGTTTTTT.

In this sample, this clonotype turned up a few times. The rearrangement uses TRBV2 and TRBJ2-1, with D unclear. CDR1 and CDR2 (germline): SNHLY, FYNNEI. Between the trimmed V and J ends, which lost 2 bases and 0 bases, there was a span of 11 bases. The CDR3 is 16 residues long. The CDR3 protein is CASSESSDSSYNEQFF. As DNA, the CDR3 is TGTGCCAGCAGTGAAAGCTCCGACTCCTCCTACAATGAGCAGTTCTTC.

The J gene is TRBJ2-1, the V gene TRBV6-2 or TRBV6-3, with D hard to call. The ends were cut back, 1 base at V and 6 bases at J, with 4 bases in the middle. CDR3 length: 12 residues. Germline CDR1 reads MNHEY; CDR2 reads SVGEGT. The CDR3 DNA is TGTGCCAGCAGTTACTTTTCCAATGAGCAGTTCTTC. Translating gives CASSYFSNEQFF.

This clonotype was seen ten or more times. This rearrangement joins TRBV27 to TRBJ2-1; D unresolved. Per germline, CDR1 MNHEY and CDR2 SMNVEV (reference sequence). The CDR3 has 12 amino acids. V lost 0 bases and J 6 bases, leaving 3 bases between the germline ends. In DNA form, the CDR3 reads TGTGCCAGCAGTTTATCTCTCAATGAGCAGTTCTTC. Protein sequence: CASSLSLNEQFF.

Regarding this clonotype: Since a much larger clone is just one base distant, this may be a read error. The V gene is TRBV7-8, the J gene TRBJ2-1; D may be TRBD2 (6 bases). Germline values: CDR1 SGHVS, CDR2 FQNEAQ. This CDR3 contains 16 residues. This chain's CDR3 is CASSLARRTNYNEQIF. For the CDR3, the DNA is TGTGCCAGCAGCTTAGCGCGTCGGACTAACTACAATGAGCAGATCTTC.

The sample holds many counts of this clonotype. This chain uses TRBV7-2 with TRBJ2-2; D is unresolved. Germline V lookup: CDR1 SGHTA, CDR2 FQGNSA. V was trimmed by 2 bases and J by 8 bases, leaving 6 bases between them. This CDR3 is 12 amino acids long. The CDR3 sequence: CASSLIGGELFF. The DNA for the CDR3 is TGTGCCAGCAGCTTAATAGGGGGGGAGCTGTTTTTT.

In its sample, this clonotype was seen a few times. In nucleotides, the CDR3 is TGCAGTGCTAGAGAGGCATCGGGAGGCTACACCTTC. This gives the protein CSAREASGGYTF. The chain combines TRBV20-1 with TRBJ1-2, with D unclear. There are 12 residues in the CDR3. CDR1 and CDR2 from the germline V gene are DFQATT and SNEGSKA (reference sequence). The V gene lost 0 bases and the J gene lost 8 bases, with 10 bases spanning the gap.

The chain links TRBV12-3 or TRBV12-4 to TRBJ1-2, with TRBD1 matching over 8 bases. V shed 4 bases, J shed 0 bases, and the junction held 4 bases outside the gene matches. CDR3 length: 15 amino acids. In DNA, the CDR3 is TGTGCCAGCAGTTACCCGACAGGGGCTAACTATGGCTACACCTTC. This translates into CASSYPTGANYGYTF.

This chain links TRBV19 with TRBJ1-5; D is uncertain. The CDR3 sequence is 13 residues long. With 5 bases removed from V and 5 bases from J, the gap between germline ends came to 10 bases. Germline-derived CDR1 and CDR2 are LNHDA and SQIVND (reference sequence). The CDR3 reads CASSLTHDQPQHF. DNA for the CDR3: TGTGCCAGTAGTCTCACCCATGATCAGCCCCAGCATTTT.

The table lists this clonotype with many counts. This rearrangement joins TRBV7-2 to TRBJ2-7, with 9 bases that match TRBD2. The ends lost 1 base at V and 2 bases at J; junction bases unmatched: 6. Germline loops: CDR1 SGHTA, CDR2 FQGNSA. The CDR3 contains 16 residues. In DNA form, the CDR3 reads TGTGCCAGCAGCTTAGGAAGCGGGGGGTACACCTACGAGCAGTACTTC. It is translated as CASSLGSGGYTYEQYF.

This clonotype was recorded at least ten times. The chain has TRBV6-2 or TRBV6-3 and TRBJ2-4, with 7 bases lining up with TRBD1. The CDR3 has 21 amino acids. CDR1 and CDR2 from the germline V gene are MNHEY and SVGEGT. After removal of 2 bases from V and 1 base from J, the junction contained 20 bases not matched to a gene. The CDR3 DNA sequence: TGTGCCAGCAGTTACCTAGGGGCTGAGAGGGGGCGCGGTGAGGCCAAAAACATTCAGTACTTC. It encodes CASSYLGAERGRGEAKNIQYF.

Regarding this clonotype: The junction departs from germline at one end; a sequencing error may be responsible. The genes are TRBV6-2 or TRBV6-3 and TRBJ2-1; 8 bases match TRBD1. This CDR3 is built from 14 residues. Germline CDR1 and CDR2: MNHEY and SVGEGT. Here the CDR3 reads CASSYSLTGVEQLF. The DNA for the CDR3 is TGTGCCAGCAGTTACTCGTTGACAGGGGTTGAGCAGCTCTTC.

This sequence joins TRBV6-2 or TRBV6-3 and TRBJ2-7, with 11 bases fitting TRBD2. The CDR3 runs 17 residues. The V gene end was trimmed by 2 bases and the J gene end by 1 base; junction bases not matched to a gene: 7. Per the germline V gene, CDR1 is MNHEY and CDR2 is SVGEGT. DNA of the CDR3: TGTGCCAGCAGTTACGGAGGGCTAGCGGGAGGTTCCTACGAGCAGTACTTC. This codes for CASSYGGLAGGSYEQYF.

This clonotype was picked up many times. V usage is TRBV7-8 and J usage is TRBJ2-4; 10 bases line up with TRBD2. The germline V gene encodes CDR1 SGHVS and CDR2 FQNEAQ. Germline trimming cut 4 bases from V and 3 bases from J; bases unmatched to any gene: 6. CDR3 length equals 16 residues. The CDR3 here is CASSSTSGAVKNIQYF. The CDR3 bases are TGTGCCAGCAGCTCCACTAGCGGGGCGGTCAAAAACATTCAGTACTTC.

This clonotype was detected a few times. CDR3 sequence: CASSSKWTDNYEQYF. The CDR3 nucleotides read TGTGCCAGCAGTTCGAAGTGGACAGATAACTACGAGCAGTACTTC. This chain uses TRBV5-5 with TRBJ2-7; weak D call: TRBD1 (6 bases). This CDR3 is 15 amino acids long. Germline lookup yields CDR1 SGHKS and CDR2 YYEKEE (reference sequence). Deletions cut 5 bases from V and 3 bases from J, with 18 bases between.

This clonotype was seen a few times. This chain connects TRBV7-2 to TRBJ1-1; no reliable D call. Between the trimmed V and J ends, which lost 6 bases and 1 base, there was a span of 9 bases. CDR3 length equals 13 residues. CDR1 is SGHTA, CDR2 FQGNSA, per germline. CDR3 protein: CASSHGENTEAFF. CDR3 coding DNA: TGTGCCAGCAGTCATGGGGAGAACACTGAAGCTTTCTTT.

The V and J genes are TRBV6-2 or TRBV6-3 and TRBJ2-7, with D maybe TRBD2 (6 bases). Trimming cost V 6 bases and J 3 bases, with 15 bases left between them. Germline V gene lookup returns CDR1 MNHEY and CDR2 SVGEGT. The CDR3 length is 14 residues. In DNA form, the CDR3 reads TGTGCCAGCAGCGCCGGGACTCCCAACTACGAGCAGTACTTC. This gives the protein CASSAGTPNYEQYF.

CDR3 coding DNA: TGCAGTGCGCACTCGGGACAGATGAACACTGAAGCTTTCTTT. Protein product: CSAHSGQMNTEAFF. The chain has TRBV20-1 and TRBJ1-1; TRBD1 matches at 7 bases. Germline CDR1 DFQATT, CDR2 SNEGSKA (reference sequence). J was trimmed by 0 bases and V by 6 bases; bases with no gene match: 7. The CDR3 totals 14 residues.

V and J are TRBV6-2 or TRBV6-3 and TRBJ2-7; 11 nucleotides line up with TRBD2. Germline V gene lookup returns CDR1 MNHEY and CDR2 SVGEGT. J lost 2 bases, V lost 2 bases, and 2 bases had no gene match. This CDR3 region has 15 residues. The CDR3 protein is CASSYGSGRAYEQYF. As DNA, the CDR3 is TGTGCCAGCAGTTACGGTAGCGGGAGGGCCTACGAGCAGTACTTC.

The sample holds a few counts of this clonotype. V gene TRBV10-3 combines with J gene TRBJ2-4, with unresolved D. The CDR3 loop spans 17 amino acids. Germline CDR1 ENHRY, CDR2 SYGVKD. The ends were cut back, 3 bases at V and 0 bases at J, with 15 bases in the middle. The CDR3 nucleotides are TGTGCCATCAGTGACTCACAGCCCCTACTAGCCAAAAACATTCAGTACTTC. Translated, it gives CAISDSQPLLAKNIQYF.

This chain uses TRBV2 with TRBJ1-5; D remains unclear. CDR1 and CDR2 from the germline V gene are SNHLY and FYNNEI. The CDR3 has 14 amino acids. V was shortened by 1 base and J by 6 bases, with 10 bases between the two germline ends. The CDR3 sequence is CASSEGGPGQPQHF. CDR3 DNA sequence: TGTGCCAGCAGTGAAGGGGGTCCAGGTCAGCCCCAGCATTTT.

This clonotype was counted only a few times. The chain links TRBV28 to TRBJ1-2; 7 bases map to TRBD1. Germline V gene data show CDR1 as MDHEN and CDR2 as SYDVKM. The CDR3 runs 13 residues. Losses at the gene ends were 6 bases for V and 6 bases for J; bases not matched to a gene: 7. CDR3 DNA sequence: TGTGCCAGCAGCCTCTTGACAGGGAATGGCTACACCTTC. It translates to CASSLLTGNGYTF.

The chain has TRBV7-2 and TRBJ2-7; 9 nucleotides match TRBD1. Germline values: CDR1 SGHTA, CDR2 FQGNSA. The junction had 4 bases not matched to a gene; V was cut back by 5 bases and J by 2 bases. CDR3 length: 14 residues. The CDR3 region has the DNA TGTGCCAGCAGCGCAACAGGGGGCCCCTACGAGCAGTACTTC. Translating it yields CASSATGGPYEQYF.